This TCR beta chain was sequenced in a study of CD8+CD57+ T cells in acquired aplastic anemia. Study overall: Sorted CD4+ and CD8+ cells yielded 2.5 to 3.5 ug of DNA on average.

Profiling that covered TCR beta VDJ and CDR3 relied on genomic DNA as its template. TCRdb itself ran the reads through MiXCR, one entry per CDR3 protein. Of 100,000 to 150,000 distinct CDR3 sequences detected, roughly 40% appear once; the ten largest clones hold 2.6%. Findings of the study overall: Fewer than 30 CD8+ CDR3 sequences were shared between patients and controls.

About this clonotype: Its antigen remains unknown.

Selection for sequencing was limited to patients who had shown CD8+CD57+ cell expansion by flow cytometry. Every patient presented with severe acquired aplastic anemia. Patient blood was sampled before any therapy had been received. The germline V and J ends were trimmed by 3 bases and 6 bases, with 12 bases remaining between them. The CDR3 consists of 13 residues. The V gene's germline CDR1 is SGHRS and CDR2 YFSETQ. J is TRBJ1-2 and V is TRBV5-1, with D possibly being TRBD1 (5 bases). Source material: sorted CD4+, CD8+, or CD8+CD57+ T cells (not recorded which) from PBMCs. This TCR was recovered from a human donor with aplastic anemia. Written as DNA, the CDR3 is TGCGCCAGCAGCTCAAGCGGGACGGATGGCTACACCTTC. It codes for CASSSSGTDGYTF.